This T cell receptor beta chain comes out of a study of cytomegalovirus exposure and HLA in healthy donors. General study points: The authors considered a cluster of highly shared sequence variants likely to be a sequencing artifact.

Details on this clone: What it binds is not known.

Trimming stripped 0 bases from V and 4 bases from J, with 17 bases between. Germline V gene data show CDR1 as SGDLS and CDR2 as YYNGEE. This CDR3 comprises 16 residues. Researchers ran the PCR with 60 Vbeta and 13 Jbeta primers. The table came from immunoSEQ multiplex PCR; TCRdb's copy has only in-frame clones and leaves some out. This sample has more than 130,000 clones, with over 70% found just once. The receptor was isolated from a man aged 35-49 years in good health and CMV-seropositive. The rearrangement joins TRBV9 to TRBJ2-7; possible D gene TRBD2, 6 bases. Sequenced material: PBMCs. The CDR3 sequence is CASSVAGSGFGYEQYF. The CDR3 DNA is TGTGCCAGCAGCGTAGCCGGGAGTGGTTTTGGGTACGAGCAGTACTTC.